There are many counts of the clone carrying this TCR beta chain. Its antigen is not identified. Samples came from axillary lymph nodes draining the breast cancer. This CDR3 region has 16 residues. Per the germline V gene, CDR1 is SEHNR and CDR2 is FQNEAQ (reference sequence). V was shortened by 1 base and J by 3 bases, with 12 bases between the two germline ends. The data were taken from a study of breast tumors, draining lymph nodes, adjacent tissues. General observations from the study: Luminal-like breast cancer showed significantly greater tumor-nontumor repertoire similarity than basal-like breast cancer did. Findings are consistent with lymph node origin and intratumoral expansion of most tumor T cells.

TCRdb recomputed calls from the multiplex PCR reads with MiXCR, one row per CDR3 protein. This table has 190,000 or so distinct CDR3 sequences, 30% to 40% appearing once. The J gene is TRBJ1-4, the V gene TRBV7-9, with TRBD1 as a possible D gene (6 bases). This TCR was recovered from a female donor with breast cancer. Some clones in this sample may be carry-over from other donors' samples. Sequencing was carried out using axillary lymph node tissue. CDR3 protein: CASSLEGGNANEKLFF. CDR3 nucleotides: TGTGCCAGCAGCTTAGAGGGGGGGAACGCTAATGAAAAACTGTTTTTT.